This record looks at one T cell receptor (beta chain) sequence and its context. These data come from a study of blood T cell repertoires in COVID-19. Allocation to cohorts depended on clinical history reported by the participants. Germline V gene data show CDR1 as LNHDA and CDR2 as SQIVND (reference sequence). The CDR3 has 13 residues. V lost 5 bases and J 8 bases, leaving 15 bases between the germline ends. Original processing methods: For nucleated cells, counts were estimated from reference gene primer amplification. Repertoires were generated with immunoSEQ multiplex PCR, while TCRdb's copy carries only in-frame clones and drops some. V and J calls and clone size are as listed in that table; D and trimming were resolved from the DNA. Of 380,000 or so clones listed, more than 75% are singletons.

Specimen: PBMCs or T cells enriched from blood (not recorded which). The chain is built from TRBV19 and TRBJ1-2; D unclear. The clonotype comes from a man aged 25-40 years who had recovered from COVID-19. The CDR3 here is CASSPRGGNGYTF. CDR3 nucleotide sequence: TGTGCCAGTAGTCCCCGGGGAGGGAACGGCTACACCTTC.